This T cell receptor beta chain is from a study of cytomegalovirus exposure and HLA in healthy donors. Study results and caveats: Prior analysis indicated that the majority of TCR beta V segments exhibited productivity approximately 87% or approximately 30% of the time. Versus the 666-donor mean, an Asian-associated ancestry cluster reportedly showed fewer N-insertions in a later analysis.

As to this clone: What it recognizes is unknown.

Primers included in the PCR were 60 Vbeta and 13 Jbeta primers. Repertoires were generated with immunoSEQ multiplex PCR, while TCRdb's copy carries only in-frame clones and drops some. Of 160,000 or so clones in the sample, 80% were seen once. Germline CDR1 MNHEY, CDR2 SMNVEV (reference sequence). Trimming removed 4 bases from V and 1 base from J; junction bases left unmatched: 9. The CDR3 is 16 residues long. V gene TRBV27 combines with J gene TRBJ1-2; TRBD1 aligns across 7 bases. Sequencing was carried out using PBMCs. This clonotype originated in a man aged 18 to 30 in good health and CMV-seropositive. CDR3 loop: CASSSHGTADNYGYTF. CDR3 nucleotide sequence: TGTGCCAGCAGTTCCCACGGGACAGCCGATAACTATGGCTACACCTTC.